Below are 23 T cell receptor beta chains sequenced from a single sample in a study of T cell responses to AZD1222 COVID-19 vaccine. Some clones are missing from TCRdb's copy, which holds only in-frame ones; the method was immunoSEQ multiplex PCR. The table lists about 100,000 clones, just over 85% of them singletons. The input for sequencing was peripheral blood, taken on day 0 of AZD1222 vaccination. The receptors derive from an adult in good health.

The chain carries TRBV11-3 and TRBJ2-3; D unresolved. CDR3 size: 10 residues. The V end was cut by 5 bases, the J end by 4 bases, with 1 base between. Germline values: CDR1 SGHNT, CDR2 YENEEA. The CDR3 DNA sequence: TGTGCCAGCAGCGCAGATACGCAGTATTTT. Its protein is CASSADTQYF.

The J gene is TRBJ2-7, the V gene TRBV27; D is unclear. The CDR3 has 13 amino acids. Germline CDR1 and CDR2: MNHEY and SMNVEV (reference sequence). V shed 0 bases and J shed 4 bases, with 7 bases lying between them. CDR3 sequence reads: CASSLSGLYEQYF. CDR3 coding DNA: TGTGCCAGCAGTTTATCCGGGTTATACGAGCAGTACTTC.

The chain links TRBV5-4 to TRBJ1-1; no firm D call. The CDR3 loop spans 15 amino acids. The germline gives CDR1 SGHNT, CDR2 YYREEE (reference sequence). Trimming took 2 bases from V and 0 from J, leaving 11 bases between them. The CDR3 here is CASSFSNKMNTEAFF. As DNA, the CDR3 is TGTGCCAGCAGCTTTTCTAACAAGATGAACACTGAAGCTTTCTTT.

There are a few counts of this clone. The CDR3 reads CSVLDRPYGYTF. The DNA for the CDR3 is TGCAGCGTCTTGGATAGACCTTATGGCTACACCTTC. The chain recombines TRBV29-1 with TRBJ1-2; no clear D. CDR3 length equals 12 residues. V was cut by 6 bases and J by 5 bases, with 13 bases left in between. Germline CDR1 reads SQVTM; CDR2 reads ANQGSEA.

The rearrangement joins TRBV4-1 to TRBJ2-5; TRBD1 agrees at 10 bases. The CDR3 length is 16 residues. Trimming removed 8 bases from V and 5 bases from J; junction bases left unmatched: 14. CDR1 is MGHRA and CDR2 is YSYEKL in the germline V gene. The CDR3 DNA sequence: TGCGCCAGCGCTGGAGGACAGGGGGATTTCGGGGAGACCCAGTACTTC. This sequence encodes CASAGGQGDFGETQYF.

In regard to this clone: The junction and the germline gene differ at one end; a read error may be behind it. V and J are TRBV12-3 or TRBV12-4 and TRBJ1-2; D uncertain. This CDR3 has 13 amino acids. Written as DNA, the CDR3 is TGTGCCAGCAGTTTGGGGATGAACTTTGGCTACACCTTC. It is translated as CASSLGMNFGYTF.

This clone was recorded a few times. The CDR3 region has the DNA TGTGCCAGCAGCTCGGGAAACTATGGCTACACCTTC. Protein sequence: CASSSGNYGYTF. The chain has TRBV12-3 or TRBV12-4 and TRBJ1-2; D remains ambiguous. Trimming took off 6 bases at V and 2 bases at J, with 7 bases between the two ends. The CDR3 has 12 residues.

This clone was seen more than once but under ten times. The V and J genes are TRBV11-2 and TRBJ2-2; D is undetermined. Trimming cost V 10 bases and J 2 bases, with 11 bases left between them. CDR1 and CDR2 from the germline V gene are SGHAT and FQNNGV. The CDR3 totals 13 residues. The chain's CDR3 is CATKTANTGELFF. The CDR3 DNA reads as TGTGCCACCAAAACAGCTAACACCGGGGAGCTGTTTTTT. Looking up the rest from reference TRBV11-2 and TRBJ2-2 gives the full variable domain: EAGVAQSPRYKIIEKRQSVAFWCNPISGHATLYWYQQILGQGPKLLIQFQNNGVVDDSQLPKDRFSAERLKGVDSTLKIQPAKLEDSAVYLCATKTANTGELFFGEGSRLTVL.

This chain uses TRBV27 with TRBJ2-2, with 8 bases aligning to TRBD2. Germline values: CDR1 MNHEY, CDR2 SMNVEV (reference sequence). The CDR3 length is 15 residues. Trimming at V came to 5 bases and at J to 8 bases, leaving 10 bases not matched to a gene. The CDR3 coding sequence is TGTGCCAGCAGTATCTTCGGGGGGGCTCAAGGGGAGCTGTTTTTT. This sequence encodes CASSIFGGAQGELFF.

The CDR3 loop reads CASSLDGIDTDTQYF. CDR3 in DNA: TGTGCCAGCAGCTTAGACGGGATCGACACAGATACGCAGTATTTT. The chain has TRBV5-6 and TRBJ2-3, with D possibly matching TRBD2 (5 bases). Trimming removed 2 bases from V and 2 bases from J, with 12 bases in between. Germline CDR1 SGHDT, CDR2 YYEEEE. This CDR3 has 15 residues.

This chain connects TRBV5-1 to TRBJ2-1; weak D call: TRBD2 (5 bases). V lost 6 bases, J lost 3 bases, and 13 bases lay in between. This CDR3 spans 14 amino acids. The V gene's germline CDR1 is SGHRS and CDR2 YFSETQ. In DNA form, the CDR3 reads TGCGCCAGCACTGACCGGGAAAACTACAATGAGCAGTTCTTC. It yields the protein CASTDRENYNEQFF. Together with reference TRBV5-1 and TRBJ2-1, the CDR3 gives the full variable domain: KAGVTQTPRYLIKTRGQQVTLSCSPISGHRSVSWYQQTPGQGLQFLFEYFSETQRNKGNFPGRFSGRQFSNSRSEMNVSTLELGDSALYLCASTDRENYNEQFFGPGTRLTVL.

The CDR3 DNA reads TGTGCCAGCAGCTTCTTCGGCGCCGCAGAGACCCAGTACTTC. It translates to CASSFFGAAETQYF. The V call is TRBV7-9, the J call TRBJ2-5; D is ambiguous. The CDR3 extends over 14 amino acids. Germline V gene sequence: CDR1 SEHNR, CDR2 FQNEAQ (reference sequence). The V and J ends lost 3 bases and 4 bases respectively, with 12 bases between them.

Only a few counts were recorded for this clone. The chain uses TRBV11-2 and TRBJ2-1; a weak D match, TRBD1 (6 bases). Trimming pared 4 bases from V and 5 bases from J, leaving 9 bases between. Germline CDR1 and CDR2: SGHAT and FQNNGV. This CDR3 is built from 13 residues. CDR3 DNA: TGTGCCAGCAGCTGGACAGACGACAATGAGCAGTTCTTC. This encodes CASSWTDDNEQFF.

This chain connects TRBV5-1 to TRBJ2-2; 8 bases are shared with TRBD2. CDR3 length: 15 amino acids. V was clipped by 5 bases and J by 0 bases; unmatched bases: 3. The V gene's germline CDR1 is SGHRS and CDR2 YFSETQ. The CDR3 coding sequence is TGCGCCAGCAGGGATAGCGGGACGAACACCGGGGAGCTGTTTTTT. Its translation is CASRDSGTNTGELFF. Full variable domain (rest looked up from reference TRBV5-1 and TRBJ2-2): KAGVTQTPRYLIKTRGQQVTLSCSPISGHRSVSWYQQTPGQGLQFLFEYFSETQRNKGNFPGRFSGRQFSNSRSEMNVSTLELGDSALYLCASRDSGTNTGELFFGEGSRLTVL.

The chain uses TRBV19 and TRBJ2-7, with 8 bases identical to TRBD1. The CDR3 has 16 residues. V gave up 3 bases and J gave up 5 bases; unmatched junction bases: 12. Germline CDR1 LNHDA, CDR2 SQIVND (reference sequence). DNA of the CDR3: TGTGCCAGTAGTATCTCCCCTCCGGACAGGGTCGACGAGCAGTACTTC. Residues: CASSISPPDRVDEQYF. The full variable domain, in which reference TRBV19 and TRBJ2-7 provide the parts outside the CDR3, is DGGITQSPKYLFRKEGQNVTLSCEQNLNHDAMYWYRQDPGQGLRLIYYSQIVNDFQKGDIAEGYSVSREKKESFPLTVTSAQKNPTAFYLCASSISPPDRVDEQYFGPGTRLTVT.

CDR3 amino acids: CASEGPSSGANVLTF. The CDR3 coding sequence is TGTGCCAGCGAGGGGCCGAGCTCTGGGGCCAACGTCCTGACTTTC. The chain carries TRBV13 and TRBJ2-6; D is tentatively TRBD1 or TRBD2 (5 bases each). Germline V gene data show CDR1 as PRHDT and CDR2 as FYEKMQ (reference sequence). The germline V and J ends were trimmed by 8 bases and 0 bases, with 11 bases remaining between them. The CDR3 length is 15 residues.

The V gene is TRBV7-6, the J gene TRBJ2-2; D is uncertain. The V end lost 1 base, the J end lost 3 bases, and 18 bases lay between the germline ends. The CDR3 length is 18 residues. Germline CDR1 SGHVS, CDR2 FNYEAQ. CDR3 in amino acids: CASSLEPLRNTHTGELFF. CDR3 nucleotide sequence: TGTGCCAGCAGCTTAGAGCCCTTACGGAATACCCACACCGGGGAGCTGTTTTTT.

This chain joins TRBV29-1 and TRBJ2-1; 8 bases match TRBD1. The V and J ends lost 4 bases and 4 bases, in that order; junction bases with no gene match: 3. The germline CDR1 and CDR2 sequences are SQVTM and ANQGSEA. The CDR3 consists of 13 residues. CDR3 region: CSVGTGGYNEQFF. CDR3 in DNA: TGCAGCGTTGGTACAGGGGGGTACAATGAGCAGTTCTTC.

This chain uses TRBV30 with TRBJ2-4; 7 positions match TRBD2. CDR3 length: 12 residues. The junction had 3 bases not matched to a gene; V was cut back by 5 bases and J by 5 bases. Germline CDR1 reads GTSNPN; CDR2 reads SVGIG (reference sequence). The CDR3 DNA sequence: TGTGCCTGGGGGAGGGCAGAAAACATTCAGTACTTC. It specifies CAWGRAENIQYF.

The chain couples TRBV11-2 to TRBJ2-1; possible D gene TRBD1, 6 bases. V was pared by 1 base and J by 8 bases, with 15 bases between. This CDR3 has 15 amino acids. Germline V lookup: CDR1 SGHAT, CDR2 FQNNGV. The CDR3 here is CASSLGGTWGHEQFF. The CDR3 nucleotides read TGTGCCAGCAGCTTAGGGGGGACCTGGGGGCATGAGCAGTTCTTC.

The V and J genes are TRBV6-4 and TRBJ1-1; D is uncertain. The germline V gene encodes CDR1 MRHNA and CDR2 SNTAGT. Trimming took off 0 bases at V and 4 bases at J, with 12 bases between the two ends. CDR3 length: 15 residues. The DNA for the CDR3 is TGTGCCAGCAGTGACTCAGGGAGTGTGAGCACTGAAGCTTTCTTT. Amino acid sequence: CASSDSGSVSTEAFF.

For the CDR3, the DNA is TGTGCCACCAGCAGGGACAGGGCCACCGGGGAGCTGTTTTTT. This gives the protein CATSRDRATGELFF. The V and J genes are TRBV15 and TRBJ2-2, with 8 bases matching TRBD1. Germline lookup yields CDR1 LNHNV and CDR2 YYDKDF (reference sequence). The CDR3 is made up of 14 amino acids. Losses at the gene ends were 3 bases for V and 4 bases for J; bases not matched to a gene: 1.

This CDR3 is CASSRRSYGYTF. Here the CDR3 DNA reads TGTGCCAGCAGCCGACGGTCCTATGGCTACACCTTC. This chain uses TRBV6-5 with TRBJ1-2; D ambiguous. V lost 6 bases and J lost 4, with 9 bases in between. This CDR3 spans 12 amino acids. Per the germline V gene, CDR1 is MNHEY and CDR2 is SVGAGI.